Listed below are T cell receptor beta chains from one sample, sequenced in a study of Ad26.COV2.S vaccination and SARS-CoV-2 variants. The table came from immunoSEQ multiplex PCR; TCRdb's copy has only in-frame clones and leaves some out. Of 300,000 to 400,000 clones detected, approximately 80% appear once; the ten largest clones hold under 2.5%. The source was peripheral blood, collected in a trial of Ad26.COV2.S vaccine versus placebo. The receptor set was obtained from a person between 18 and 59 years old who received the Ad26.COV2.S COVID-19 vaccine or a placebo. Both conserved end residues are part of each CDR3. Fields, in order: J gene, clone size, V gene, D gene, CDR3 DNA, CDR3 protein. The D gene is left open where the match is weak. Only some rows state a clone size, as once, few, many or a class for expanded clones.

>TRBJ2-7|-|TRBV19|-
TGTGCCAGTAGTATGAGGGGGGCTCCCTACGAGCAGTACTTC
CASSMRGAPYEQYF
>TRBJ2-2|few|TRBV11-3|-
TGTGCCAGCAGCCTCGATAGAGGGGGAACCGGGGAGCTGTTTTTT
CASSLDRGGTGELFF
>TRBJ1-4|-|TRBV27|-
TGTGCCAGCAGTTTATGGGGAGATGAAAAACTGTTTTTT
CASSLWGDEKLFF
>TRBJ1-3|-|TRBV5-4|-
TGTGCCAGCAGCTGGGGTGGAAACACCATATATTTT
CASSWGGNTIYF
>TRBJ1-5|-|TRBV19|TRBD1
TGTGCCAGTCGGACAGGGTGGAGCAATCAGCCCCAGCATTTT
CASRTGWSNQPQHF
>TRBJ2-3|-|TRBV7-9|-
TGTGCCAGCAGCCGCGCGCAGCGGACAGATACGCAGTATTTT
CASSRAQRTDTQYF
>TRBJ2-2|once|TRBV5-1|-
TGCGCCAGCAGCTTGGGTCCCCGGCGTACCGGGGAGCTGTTTTTT
CASSLGPRRTGELFF
>TRBJ2-7|once|TRBV19|-
TGTGCCAGTAGTGTTACAGGGTCGGCCGAGCAGTACTTC
CASSVTGSAEQYF
>TRBJ2-4|-|TRBV27|-
TGTGCCAGCAGTCCCCAGGGTCGGGGGAACATTCAGTACTTC
CASSPQGRGNIQYF
>TRBJ2-7|few|TRBV7-2|-
TGTGCCAGCAGCTTAGCCCAATCAGGGTCCTACGAGCAGTACTTC
CASSLAQSGSYEQYF
>TRBJ2-5|-|TRBV7-2|-
TGTGCCAGCAGCTTAGTCAGGAGGGGAGAGACCCAGTACTTC
CASSLVRRGETQYF
>TRBJ2-7|few|TRBV28|TRBD1
TGTGCCAGCAGTTGGACAGGGAGCTCCTACGAGCAGTACTTC
CASSWTGSSYEQYF
>TRBJ1-6|-|TRBV27|TRBD1
TGTGCCAGCAGTCTAGGACAGGGTGTTTCACCCCTCCACTTT
CASSLGQGVSPLHF
>TRBJ1-1|-|TRBV6-1|-
TGTGCCAGCAGTGAACGTGGGGGCACAGCTTTTAACACTGAAGCTTTCTTT
CASSERGGTAFNTEAFF
>TRBJ1-6|-|TRBV9|TRBD1
TGTGCCAGCAGCGCACAGGGGGAAAATTCACCCCTCCACTTT
CASSAQGENSPLHF
>TRBJ2-3|-|TRBV2|-
TGTGCCAGCAGGCGTAGCACAGATACGCAGTATTTT
CASRRSTDTQYF
>TRBJ1-1|-|TRBV2|-
TGTGCCAGCAGTGACGAGGGGGGCACTGAAGCTTTCTTT
CASSDEGGTEAFF
>TRBJ1-4|-|TRBV9|-
TGTGCCAGCAGCGTCGGACAGATAAATGAAAAACTGTTTTTT
CASSVGQINEKLFF
>TRBJ2-7|-|TRBV14|-
TGTGCCAGCAGCCAAGTCGGCAGGGCCGAGCAGTACTTC
CASSQVGRAEQYF
>TRBJ1-2|-|TRBV6-6|-
TGTGCCAGCAGTTACGTGACAGCTTATGGCTACACCTTC
CASSYVTAYGYTF
>TRBJ1-1|-|TRBV30|TRBD1
TGTGCCTGCACCAGGGGGGACAGATCCATGAACACTGAAGCTTTCTTT
CACTRGDRSMNTEAFF
>TRBJ2-6|-|TRBV15|-
TGTGCCACCAGCAGAGAACGCTCCCCTGGGGCCAACGTCCTGACTTTC
CATSRERSPGANVLTF
>TRBJ2-7|-|TRBV29-1|-
TGCAGCGTTGAAGATGGGAGAGTCTACGAGCAGTACTTC
CSVEDGRVYEQYF
>TRBJ2-7|few|TRBV28|-
TGTGCCAGCGGACGAGTGTACGAGCAGTACTTC
CASGRVYEQYF
>TRBJ2-7|-|TRBV5-6|-
TGTGCCAGCAGCTGGGGGACGACGAAGTTTGACTTC
CASSWGTTKFDF
>TRBJ1-4|-|TRBV7-6|-
TGTGCCAGCAGTACCGGGGGAGCCGTCAATGAAAAACTGTTTTTT
CASSTGGAVNEKLFF
>TRBJ2-3|once|TRBV11-3|TRBD2
TGTGCCAGCAGTTCAAGGACTAGCGGGGGGCCCACAGATACGCAGTATTTT
CASSSRTSGGPTDTQYF
>TRBJ2-3|-|TRBV29-1|-
TGCAGCGTTGAGAGAGCGGAGAGCACAGATACGCAGTATTTT
CSVERAESTDTQYF
>TRBJ2-3|-|TRBV2|-
TGTGCCAGCAGGGATAGAAGCCCAGATACGCAGTATTTT
CASRDRSPDTQYF
>TRBJ2-4|-|TRBV9|TRBD2
TGTGCCAGCAGCGCTAGCGGACCAAACATTCAGTACTTC
CASSASGPNIQYF
>TRBJ2-7|-|TRBV7-6|TRBD1
TGTGCCAGCAGCTTAGCAAAGGGGACAGACTACGAGCAGTACTTC
CASSLAKGTDYEQYF
>TRBJ2-2|-|TRBV5-1|TRBD1
TGCGCCAGCAGCTTGGGCCCGGGACAGGGGGGCACCGGGGAGCTGTTTTTT
CASSLGPGQGGTGELFF
>TRBJ2-3|-|TRBV11-2|TRBD2
TGTGCCAGCAGCTCGGGACTAGCGGGCACAGGGGGGACAGATACGCAGTATTTT
CASSSGLAGTGGTDTQYF
>TRBJ2-5|few|TRBV5-1|-
TGCGCCAGCAGCCGGGAGATCCAAGAGACCCAGTACTTC
CASSREIQETQYF
>TRBJ1-1|-|TRBV11-2|TRBD1
TGTGCCAGCAGGAGGGACAGGGTGATCACTGAAGCTTTCTTT
CASRRDRVITEAFF
>TRBJ1-1|-|TRBV5-4|-
TGTGCCAGCGCCTTAAGGGGCGGCGGCACTGAAGCTTTCTTT
CASALRGGGTEAFF
>TRBJ1-1|-|TRBV19|-
TGTGCCAGTAGTATAGACAGGGTGGGGACTGAAGCTTTCTTT
CASSIDRVGTEAFF
>TRBJ2-3|-|TRBV5-6|-
TGTGCCAGCAGCTTGGTTGGGTCGGCGGGCCCAGATACGCAGTATTTT
CASSLVGSAGPDTQYF
>TRBJ2-2|-|TRBV3-1/TRBV3-2|-
TGTGCCAGCAGCCAAGAATGGAGGGGTGACGGGGAGCTGTTTTTT
CASSQEWRGDGELFF
>TRBJ1-5|-|TRBV5-1|-
TGCGCCAGCAGCTTGGGGGCTAGGGGCGATAGCAATCAGCCCCAGCATTTT
CASSLGARGDSNQPQHF
>TRBJ2-5|-|TRBV5-1|TRBD1
TGCGCCAGCAGCTTAGACTACAGGGGGCTGGAGACCCAGTACTTC
CASSLDYRGLETQYF
>TRBJ2-3|-|TRBV5-6|TRBD2
TGTGCCAGCAGCCCTTTAGCGGGGGGCGCAGATACGCAGTATTTT
CASSPLAGGADTQYF
>TRBJ2-3|few|TRBV28|-
TGTGCCAGCAGTAATAGGGGGGCAGGGAATACAGATACGCAGTATTTT
CASSNRGAGNTDTQYF
>TRBJ2-6|-|TRBV5-1|-
TGCGCCAGCAACCAGGGTTCTGGGGCCAACGTCCTGACTTTC
CASNQGSGANVLTF
>TRBJ2-3|-|TRBV12-3/TRBV12-4|TRBD2
TGTGCCAGCAGCCTGGGACTAGGTGATACGCAGTATTTT
CASSLGLGDTQYF
>TRBJ1-5|once|TRBV7-9|-
TGTGCCAGCAGAAGAGGTTACCAGCCCCAGCATTTT
CASRRGYQPQHF
>TRBJ2-3|few|TRBV5-1|TRBD2
TGCGCCAGCAGCCTGGGACTAGCGGGGGGCGGGAGATCGGCCGATACGCAGTATTTT
CASSLGLAGGGRSADTQYF
>TRBJ1-1|-|TRBV28|TRBD1
TGTGCCAGCAGTTTACTCCCGGGACAGGGGTCGAGCACTGAAGCTTTCTTT
CASSLLPGQGSSTEAFF
>TRBJ1-2|-|TRBV7-2|-
TGTGCCAGCAGCTTAAATGGAGGTCTCGGCTACACCTTC
CASSLNGGLGYTF
>TRBJ2-3|-|TRBV6-4|-
TGTGCCAGCAGTGACTCAGTCTCGGGCTCAGATACGCAGTATTTT
CASSDSVSGSDTQYF
>TRBJ1-5|many|TRBV28|-
TGTGCCAGCGGCCGGGGTCTCAATCAGCCCCAGCATTTT
CASGRGLNQPQHF
>TRBJ2-7|-|TRBV4-1|TRBD1
TGCGCCAGCAGCCACGCGACAGGGGGCTTTTACGAGCAGTACTTC
CASSHATGGFYEQYF